Sequencing of this T cell receptor beta chain was carried out in a study of PD-L1 blockade in urothelial cancer. Across the whole study: It was at some point between 2013 and 2014 that patients started atezolizumab at 1,200 mg intravenously every 3 weeks. Peripheral blood specimens exhibited a median yield of 141,255 T cells.

The V end was cut by 1 base, the J end by 9 bases, with 10 bases between. The germline V gene has CDR1 SGHDN and CDR2 FVKESK. The CDR3 has 12 residues. Method: immunoSEQ multiplex PCR; TCRdb's copy keeps in-frame clones and lacks some. This sample yields 45,000 to 50,000 clones, of which around 89% are seen a single time; roughly 3.6% belongs to the top ten. This clonotype originated in a man at least 80 years old with urothelial cancer. The sample here was PBMCs, taken around atezolizumab (anti-PD-L1) treatment. V gene TRBV14 combines with J gene TRBJ2-7, with unresolved D. Here the CDR3 DNA reads TGTGCCAGCAGCCAAGTTTCAGGCTCGCAGTACTTC. Residues: CASSQVSGSQYF.